This T cell receptor beta chain was sequenced during a study of T cell responses to AZD1222 COVID-19 vaccine. Whole-study findings and limits: Elevations in Spike-specific TCR breadth and depth followed administration of two AZD1222 doses.

Worth noting for this clone: Its antigen remains unidentified.

Per the germline V gene, CDR1 is MNHEY and CDR2 is SVGAGI. Trimming took off 0 bases at V and 3 bases at J, with 3 bases between the two ends. The CDR3 sequence is 13 residues long. This table comes from immunoSEQ multiplex PCR, and its TCRdb copy is limited to in-frame clones, with some not included. Of some 140,000 clones detected, approximately 90% appear once; the ten largest clones hold 2.5% to 3%. This specimen was peripheral blood, taken on day 0 of AZD1222 vaccination. This clonotype originated in an adult in good health. The gene calls are TRBV6-5 and TRBJ1-5; D ambiguous. The CDR3 coding sequence is TGTGCCAGCAGTTACTCGTCCAATCAGCCCCAGCATTTT. It specifies CASSYSSNQPQHF.